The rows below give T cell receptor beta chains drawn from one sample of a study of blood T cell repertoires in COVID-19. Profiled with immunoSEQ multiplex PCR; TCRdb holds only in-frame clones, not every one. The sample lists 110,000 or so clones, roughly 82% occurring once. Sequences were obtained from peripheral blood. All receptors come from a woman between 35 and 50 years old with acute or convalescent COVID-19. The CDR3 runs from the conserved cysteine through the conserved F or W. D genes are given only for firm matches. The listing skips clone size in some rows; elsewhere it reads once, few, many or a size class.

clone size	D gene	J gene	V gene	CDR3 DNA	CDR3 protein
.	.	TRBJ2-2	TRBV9	TGTGCCAGCAGCGTTTCCGGAACGGGGGTCCCCGGGGAGCTGTTTTTT	CASSVSGTGVPGELFF
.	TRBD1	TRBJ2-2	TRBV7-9	TGTGCCAGCAGCTTAGCCCGACAGGGAGCCGGGGAGCTGTTTTTT	CASSLARQGAGELFF
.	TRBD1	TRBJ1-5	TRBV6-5	TGTGCCACCCGGGACAGGAATCAGCCCCAGCATTTT	CATRDRNQPQHF
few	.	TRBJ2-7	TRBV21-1	TGTGCCAGCAGCAAACGAGACAGGTCCGGCTCCTACGAGCAGTACTTC	CASSKRDRSGSYEQYF
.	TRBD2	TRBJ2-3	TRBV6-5	TGTGCCAGCAGTTACGGGGCTAGCGGTACAGATACGCAGTATTTT	CASSYGASGTDTQYF
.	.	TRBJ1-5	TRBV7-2	TGTGCCAGCAGCTTACGGGGGAATCAGCCCCAGCATTTT	CASSLRGNQPQHF
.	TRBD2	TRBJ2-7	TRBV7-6	TGTGCCAGCAGCTTAGCGGGACTAGCGGGGGACGAGCAGTACTTC	CASSLAGLAGDEQYF
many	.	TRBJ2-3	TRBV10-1	TGCGCCAGCAGTGTGGAGGGGCCTGGCACAGATACGCAGTATTTT	CASSVEGPGTDTQYF
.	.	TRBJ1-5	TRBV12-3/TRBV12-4	TGTGCCAGCAGTTTAGGGCAAGATCAGCCCCAGCATTTT	CASSLGQDQPQHF
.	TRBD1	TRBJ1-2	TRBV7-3	TGTGCCAGCAGCCCTCTGACAGGGGAAGGCTACACCTTC	CASSPLTGEGYTF
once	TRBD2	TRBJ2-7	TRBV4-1	TGCGCCAGCAGCCCGGGACTAGCGGACGCCTACGAGCAGTACTTC	CASSPGLADAYEQYF
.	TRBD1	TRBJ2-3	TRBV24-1	TGTGCCACCAGTGACCCGGGACAGGGGGCGCTTGGTACGCAGTATTTT	CATSDPGQGALGTQYF
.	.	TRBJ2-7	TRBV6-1	TGTGCCAGCAGTGATCGGAGGCGAGAGGGCTCCTACGAGCAGTACTTC	CASSDRRREGSYEQYF
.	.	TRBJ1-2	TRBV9	TGTGCCAGCAGCCCTCCCACGGGACTGCACTATGGCTACACCTTC	CASSPPTGLHYGYTF
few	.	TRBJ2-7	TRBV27	TGTGCCAGCAGTTTGTTTGACCTGGGCAGGGTCCACGCCTCAAGCCGAACCTACGAGCAGTACTTC	CASSLFDLGRVHASSRTYEQYF
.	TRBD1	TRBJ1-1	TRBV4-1	TGCGCCAGCAGCCCCTCACGGGTACAGGGGAGCACTGAAGCTTTCTTT	CASSPSRVQGSTEAFF
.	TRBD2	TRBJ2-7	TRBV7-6	TGTGCCAGCAGCTTAGGGGCCGGGACTAGTTCCGAGCAGTACTTC	CASSLGAGTSSEQYF
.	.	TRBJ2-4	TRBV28	TGTGCCAGCGCCGAGGCAGTAAACATTCAGTACTTC	CASAEAVNIQYF
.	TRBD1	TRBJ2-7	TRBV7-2	TGTGCCAGCAGCTACCCCCGTCAGGGGGACTACGAGCAGTACTTC	CASSYPRQGDYEQYF
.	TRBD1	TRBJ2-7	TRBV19	TGTGCCAGTACTACGGGACAGGGGAGCTCCTACGAGCAGTACTTC	CASTTGQGSSYEQYF
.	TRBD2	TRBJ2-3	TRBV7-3	TGTGCCAGCAGCTTAAACGGGCAAGGCGGACTAGCGATCCCGGATACGCAGTATTTT	CASSLNGQGGLAIPDTQYF
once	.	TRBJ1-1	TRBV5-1	TGCGCCAGCAGCCCGGGGTATTCGAACACTGAAGCTTTCTTT	CASSPGYSNTEAFF
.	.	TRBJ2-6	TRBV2	TGTGCCAGCAGGTCGGCTGGGGCCAACGTCCTGACTTTC	CASRSAGANVLTF
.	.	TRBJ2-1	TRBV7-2	TGTGCCAGCAGCTTAGCTTTTGGCAACTACAATGAGCAGTTCTTC	CASSLAFGNYNEQFF
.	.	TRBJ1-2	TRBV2	TGTGCCAGCACCGGGATGCTTCCTAACTATGGCTACACCTTC	CASTGMLPNYGYTF
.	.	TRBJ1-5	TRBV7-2	TGTGCCAGCAGCTTGCCCCAGGGGTATCAGCCCCAGCATTTT	CASSLPQGYQPQHF
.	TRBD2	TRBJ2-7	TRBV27	TGTGCCAGCAGTTTAACTAGCGGGGCCCACGAGCAGTACTTC	CASSLTSGAHEQYF
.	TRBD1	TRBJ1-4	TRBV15	TGTGCCACCCTGGACAGGGGGCTTTCTAATGAAAAACTGTTTTTT	CATLDRGLSNEKLFF